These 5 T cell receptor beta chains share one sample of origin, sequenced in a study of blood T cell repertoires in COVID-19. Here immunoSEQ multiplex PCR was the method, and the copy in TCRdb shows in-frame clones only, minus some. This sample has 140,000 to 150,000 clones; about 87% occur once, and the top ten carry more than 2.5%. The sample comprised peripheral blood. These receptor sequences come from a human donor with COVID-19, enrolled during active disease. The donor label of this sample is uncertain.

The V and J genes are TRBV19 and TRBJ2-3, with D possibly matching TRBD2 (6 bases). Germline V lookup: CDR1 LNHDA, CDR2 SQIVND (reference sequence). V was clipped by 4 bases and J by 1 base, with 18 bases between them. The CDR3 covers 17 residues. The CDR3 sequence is CASSNPFGGAGTDTQYF. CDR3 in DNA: TGTGCCAGTAGTAACCCCTTCGGAGGGGCTGGCACAGATACGCAGTATTTT.

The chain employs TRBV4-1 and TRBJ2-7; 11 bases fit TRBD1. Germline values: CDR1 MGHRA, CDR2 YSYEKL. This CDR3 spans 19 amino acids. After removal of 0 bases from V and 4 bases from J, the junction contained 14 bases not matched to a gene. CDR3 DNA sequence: TGCGCCAGCAGCCAAGATCAGGGACAGGGGGATACTTGGGCATACGAGCAGTACTTC. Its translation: CASSQDQGQGDTWAYEQYF.

The CDR3 DNA reads TGTGCCAGCAGACTCCGATATGGGCGAGGCAATCAGCCCCAGCATTTT. It is translated as CASRLRYGRGNQPQHF. This chain links TRBV27 with TRBJ1-5; D gene uncertain. Trimming left V 6 bases short and J 2 bases short, with 17 bases between. This CDR3 spans 16 amino acids. The V gene's germline CDR1 is MNHEY and CDR2 SMNVEV (reference sequence).

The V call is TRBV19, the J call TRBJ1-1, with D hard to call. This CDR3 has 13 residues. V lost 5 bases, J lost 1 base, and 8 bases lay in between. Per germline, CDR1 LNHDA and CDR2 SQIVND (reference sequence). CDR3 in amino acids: CASSEAGNTEAFF. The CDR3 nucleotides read TGTGCCAGTAGTGAGGCGGGGAACACTGAAGCTTTCTTT.

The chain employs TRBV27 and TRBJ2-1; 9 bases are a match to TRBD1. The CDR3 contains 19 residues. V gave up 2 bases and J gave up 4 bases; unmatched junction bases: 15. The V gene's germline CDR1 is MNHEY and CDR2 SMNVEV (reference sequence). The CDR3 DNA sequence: TGTGCCAGCAGTTTAAAGGGACAGGGTCCCTTTTTCCCTTACAATGAGCAGTTCTTC. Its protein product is CASSLKGQGPFFPYNEQFF.